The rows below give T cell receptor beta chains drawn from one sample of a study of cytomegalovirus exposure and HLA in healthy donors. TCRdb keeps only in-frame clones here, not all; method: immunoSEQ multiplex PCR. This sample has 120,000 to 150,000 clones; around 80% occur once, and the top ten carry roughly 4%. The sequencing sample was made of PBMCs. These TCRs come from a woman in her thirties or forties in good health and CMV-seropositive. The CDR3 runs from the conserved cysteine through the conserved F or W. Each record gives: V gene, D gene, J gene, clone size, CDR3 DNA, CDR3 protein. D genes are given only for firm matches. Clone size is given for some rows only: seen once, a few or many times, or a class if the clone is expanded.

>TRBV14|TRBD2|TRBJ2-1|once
TGTGCCAGCAGCCAAGGCCCCCCGGCGGGGGGGCCTAATAATGAGCAGTTCTTC
CASSQGPPAGGPNNEQFF
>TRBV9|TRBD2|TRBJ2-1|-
TGTGCCAGCAGCGCGGCGCTAGCGGGAGCGGCTGAGCAGTTCTTC
CASSAALAGAAEQFF
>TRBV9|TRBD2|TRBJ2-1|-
TGTGCCAGCAGCGAGCGGGGGGATGGCGCCTACAATGAGCAGTTCTTC
CASSERGDGAYNEQFF
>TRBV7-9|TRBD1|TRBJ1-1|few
TGTGCCAGCAGCTCAGGGGGTGAAGCTTTCTTT
CASSSGGEAFF
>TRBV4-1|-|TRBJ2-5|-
TGCGCCAGCAGCCAAGGGGCGTCACAACAAGAGACCCAGTACTTC
CASSQGASQQETQYF
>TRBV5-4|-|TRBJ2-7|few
TGTGCCAGCAGCTTGGGACAGGACACTACGGGGCAGTACTTC
CASSLGQDTTGQYF
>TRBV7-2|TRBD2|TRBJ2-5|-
TGTGCCAGCAGCAGACGCTTTAGCGGGAGGCAAGAGACCCAGTACTTC
CASSRRFSGRQETQYF
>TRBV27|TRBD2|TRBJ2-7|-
TGTGCCAGCAGTTCGGAGCGGGGGGCCTACGAGCAGTACTTC
CASSSERGAYEQYF
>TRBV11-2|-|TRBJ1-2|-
TGTGCCAGCAGCTTCCGAACAGGGTATGGCTACACCTTC
CASSFRTGYGYTF
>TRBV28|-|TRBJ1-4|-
TGTGCCAGCAGTCCCAGTGGGGGCCGTACTAATGAAAAACTGTTTTTT
CASSPSGGRTNEKLFF
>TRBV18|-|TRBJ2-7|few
TGTGCCAGCTCACCACGGGGCAACGAGCAGTACTTC
CASSPRGNEQYF
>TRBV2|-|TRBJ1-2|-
TGTGCCAGCAGTGAAGCCCGACGACTGGCCAATGGCTACACCTTC
CASSEARRLANGYTF
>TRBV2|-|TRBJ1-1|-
TGTGCCAGCAGTACCTCCTTACAGGGAGGGGACACTGAAGCTTTCTTT
CASSTSLQGGDTEAFF
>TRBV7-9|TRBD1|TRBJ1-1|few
TGTGCCAGCAGCTCACAGGGGGTTAGCACTGAAGCTTTCTTT
CASSSQGVSTEAFF
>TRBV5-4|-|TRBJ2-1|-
TGTGCCAGCAGCGTCAGTGGGAGCGCCGTCTACAATGAGCAGTTCTTC
CASSVSGSAVYNEQFF
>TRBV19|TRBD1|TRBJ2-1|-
TGTGCCAGTAGAATTGACAGGGTCCCCTACAATGAGCAGTTCTTC
CASRIDRVPYNEQFF
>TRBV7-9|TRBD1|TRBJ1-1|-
TGTGCCAGCAGCGTCCCGGGACAGATTGAAGCTTTCTTT
CASSVPGQIEAFF
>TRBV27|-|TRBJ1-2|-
TGTGCCAGCAGTTTTGCAGGGCGCTATGGCTACACCTTC
CASSFAGRYGYTF
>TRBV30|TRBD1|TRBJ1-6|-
TGTGCCTGGATCAGACAGGGGGGGGGAAATTCACCCCTCCACTTT
CAWIRQGGGNSPLHF
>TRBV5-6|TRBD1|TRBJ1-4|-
TGTGCCAGCAGCCCTGGACAGGGGCGGGGAAAACTGTTTTTT
CASSPGQGRGKLFF
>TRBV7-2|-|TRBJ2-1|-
TGTGCCAGCAGCCTTGTAGATTCCTCCTACAATGAGCAGTTCTTC
CASSLVDSSYNEQFF
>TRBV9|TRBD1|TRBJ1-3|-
TGTGCCAGCAGCGCCCACTCAGGGGGCGGCAGCTCTGGAAACACCATATATTTT
CASSAHSGGGSSGNTIYF
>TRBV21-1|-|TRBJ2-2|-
TGTGCCAGCAGCCACCGAGAGGGCGGGGAGCTGTTTTTT
CASSHREGGELFF
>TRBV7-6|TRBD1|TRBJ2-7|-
TGTGCCAGCAGCTTATCACAGGGGGCGAATTATGGGTTCGAGCAGTACTTC
CASSLSQGANYGFEQYF
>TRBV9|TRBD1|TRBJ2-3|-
TGTGCCAGCAGCGTTCGTGGGACAGTGGGCACAGATACGCAGTATTTT
CASSVRGTVGTDTQYF
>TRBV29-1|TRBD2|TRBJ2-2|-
TGCAGCGTTGTCCAGGCGGGAGTATCCACCGGGGAGCTGTTTTTT
CSVVQAGVSTGELFF
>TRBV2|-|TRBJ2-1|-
TGTGCCCACCACGGGGGGCAGGAAGGCGCCTACAATGAGCAGTTCTTC
CAHHGGQEGAYNEQFF